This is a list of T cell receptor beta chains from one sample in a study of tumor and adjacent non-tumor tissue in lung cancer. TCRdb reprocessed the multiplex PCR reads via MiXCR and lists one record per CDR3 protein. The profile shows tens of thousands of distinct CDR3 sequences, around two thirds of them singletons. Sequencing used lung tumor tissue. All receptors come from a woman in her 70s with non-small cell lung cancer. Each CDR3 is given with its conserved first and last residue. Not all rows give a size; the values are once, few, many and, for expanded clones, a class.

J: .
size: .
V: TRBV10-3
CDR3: CAISGQGKSNQPQYF

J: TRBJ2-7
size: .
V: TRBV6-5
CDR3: CASGALLQEEYF

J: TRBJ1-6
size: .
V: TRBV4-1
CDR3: CVSSYSTVTDNSPLHF

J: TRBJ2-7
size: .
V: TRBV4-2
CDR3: CASSQVFIRLLAGSPSSYEQYF

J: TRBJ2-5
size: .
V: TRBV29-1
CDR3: CSVDKRSHGETQYF

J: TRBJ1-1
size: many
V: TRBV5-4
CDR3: CASSLDGALEAFF

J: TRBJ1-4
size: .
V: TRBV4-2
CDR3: CASSQDIHTATNEKLSF

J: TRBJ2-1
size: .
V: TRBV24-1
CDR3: CATSDLGGSRFSGKPNEQFF

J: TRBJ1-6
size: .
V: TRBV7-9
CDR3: CASSRPSRGLSFYNTPLHF

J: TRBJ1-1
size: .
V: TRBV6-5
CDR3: CAISYSTWSTEAFF

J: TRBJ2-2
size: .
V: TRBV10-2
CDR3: CASSPGRLAGLTGELFF

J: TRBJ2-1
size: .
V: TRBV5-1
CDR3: CASSLAPKTSDEQFF

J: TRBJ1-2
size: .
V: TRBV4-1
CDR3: CARSQEGQGYGYTF

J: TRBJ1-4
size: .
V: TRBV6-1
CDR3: CASRRGTNTEKMLF

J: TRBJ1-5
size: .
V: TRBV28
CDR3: CASSLELAGQPQHF

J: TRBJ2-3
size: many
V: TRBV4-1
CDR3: CASSQVVAGDPDTQYF

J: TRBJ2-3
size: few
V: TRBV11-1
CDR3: CVSSLARASTDTQYF

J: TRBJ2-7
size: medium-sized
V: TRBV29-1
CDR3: CSVALARSYEQYF

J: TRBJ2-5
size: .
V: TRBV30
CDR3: CTWKVVEGWETQYF

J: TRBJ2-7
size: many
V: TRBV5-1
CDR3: CASSLDRENYEQYF

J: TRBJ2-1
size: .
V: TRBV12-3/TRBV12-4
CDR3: CACSSREGAFF

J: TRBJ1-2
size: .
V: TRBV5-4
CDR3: CSSSLGGPGVAGCTF

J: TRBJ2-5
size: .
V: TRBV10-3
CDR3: CAIRESGVGAQYF

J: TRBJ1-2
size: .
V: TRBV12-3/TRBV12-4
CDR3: CASRPGQRGYTF

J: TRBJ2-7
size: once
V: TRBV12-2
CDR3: CASRLAERNHEQYF

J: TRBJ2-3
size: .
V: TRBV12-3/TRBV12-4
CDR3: CARRPDRRGGTDTQYF